These 26 T cell receptor beta chains were sequenced from one sample in a study of ipilimumab plus nivolumab after autologous stem cell transplantation. Sequencing was performed with immunoSEQ multiplex PCR; in TCRdb, only in-frame clones are kept and a portion is missing. The table shows approximately 84,000 clones, with 75% to 85% occurring only once. This sample comprised PBMCs, obtained in a trial of ipilimumab plus nivolumab as post-transplant consolidation. The receptors here all came from a male donor with diffuse large B-cell lymphoma.

The chain recombines TRBV19 with TRBJ2-5, with 10 bases that match TRBD2. V was pared by 10 bases and J by 2 bases, with 4 bases of the junction left unmatched. Per germline, CDR1 LNHDA and CDR2 SQIVND (reference sequence). The CDR3 consists of 13 residues. DNA of the CDR3: TGTGCCACGAGTAGCGGGGGGCAAGAGACCCAGTACTTC. It is translated as CATSSGGQETQYF.

This sequence joins TRBV11-2 and TRBJ1-1, with 7 bases aligning to TRBD1. The CDR3 covers 13 residues. After removal of 4 bases from V and 4 bases from J, the junction contained 3 bases not matched to a gene. Germline V gives CDR1 SGHAT, CDR2 FQNNGV. CDR3 coding DNA: TGTGCCAGCAGCTCCTACAGGGGCACTGAAGCTTTCTTT. Its translation is CASSSYRGTEAFF.

This chain joins TRBV4-1 and TRBJ2-3, with 9 nucleotides matching TRBD1. Germline loops: CDR1 MGHRA, CDR2 YSYEKL. Losses at the gene ends were 3 bases for V and 1 base for J; bases not matched to a gene: 11. This CDR3 region has 18 residues. The chain's CDR3 is CASSHLSGTGRGTDTQYF. The CDR3 DNA sequence: TGCGCCAGCAGCCACCTGTCCGGGACAGGGAGGGGCACAGATACGCAGTATTTT.

The chain is built from TRBV25-1 and TRBJ2-7; TRBD2 aligns across 7 bases. Germline lookup yields CDR1 MGHDK and CDR2 SYGVNS. V shed 8 bases, J shed 6 bases, and the junction held 13 bases outside the gene matches. The CDR3 length is 14 residues. In nucleotides, the CDR3 is TGTGCCAGCGCTGAGTGGGGGGGATGGGGCGAGCAGTACTTC. It translates to CASAEWGGWGEQYF.

The J gene is TRBJ2-2, the V gene TRBV7-9; D is undetermined. CDR3 length equals 15 residues. V lost 1 base and J 7 bases, leaving 13 bases between the germline ends. Germline assignment: CDR1 SEHNR and CDR2 FQNEAQ (reference sequence). CDR3 in DNA: TGTGCCAGCAGCTTAGGGTCAGGCCTCCTCGGGGAGCTGTTTTTT. Translated, it gives CASSLGSGLLGELFF. Combining the CDR3 with reference TRBV7-9 and TRBJ2-2 gives the whole variable domain DTGVSQNPRHKITKRGQNVTFRCDPISEHNRLYWYRQTLGQGPEFLTYFQNEAQLEKSRLLSDRFSAERPKGSFSTLEIQRTEQGDSAMYLCASSLGSGLLGELFFGEGSRLTVL.

This chain connects TRBV7-6 to TRBJ2-5; 8 positions match TRBD1. Per germline, CDR1 SGHVS and CDR2 FNYEAQ. The CDR3 sequence is 13 residues long. Trimming removed 5 bases from V and 7 bases from J; junction bases left unmatched: 6. CDR3 DNA sequence: TGTGCCAGCAGCCAAGGACAGGGAACGACCCAGTACTTC. Residues: CASSQGQGTTQYF. Drawing the rest from reference TRBV7-6 and TRBJ2-5, the complete variable domain is GAGVSQSPRYKVTKRGQDVALRCDPISGHVSLYWYRQALGQGPEFLTYFNYEAQQDKSGLPNDRFSAERPEGSISTLTIQRTEQRDSAMYRCASSQGQGTTQYFGPGTRLLVL.

This clone was seen just once. The chain carries TRBV4-2 and TRBJ1-4; no clear D. CDR3 length equals 16 residues. V shed 0 bases and J shed 8 bases, with 16 bases lying between them. Germline values: CDR1 LGHNA, CDR2 YNFKEQ. The CDR3 protein is CASSQDFREMGEKLFF. CDR3 bases: TGTGCCAGCAGCCAAGATTTTAGGGAAATGGGGGAAAAACTGTTTTTT.

The V and J genes are TRBV2 and TRBJ2-7, with TRBD2 identical over 8 bases. The CDR3 is made up of 16 amino acids. Germline CDR1 is SNHLY and CDR2 is FYNNEI. Germline trimming cut 1 base from V and 4 bases from J; bases unmatched to any gene: 9. The CDR3 region has the DNA TGTGCCAGCAGTGAAGAATACGGGGGGGCAGGGTACGAGCAGTACTTC. Protein product: CASSEEYGGAGYEQYF.

The chain couples TRBV7-9 to TRBJ1-2, with D possibly TRBD1 on 5 matching bases. Trimming took off 2 bases at V and 8 bases at J, with 9 bases between the two ends. The CDR3 is made up of 12 amino acids. Germline CDR1 reads SEHNR; CDR2 reads FQNEAQ (reference sequence). The DNA of the CDR3 is TGTGCCAGCAGCTTAAAGGGGCAGGGCTACACCTTC. This encodes CASSLKGQGYTF.

As to this clone: One end of the junction does not line up with germline, which may come from a read error. The rearrangement uses TRBV12-5 and TRBJ1-4; TRBD1 agrees at 9 bases. Germline V gives CDR1 LGHNT, CDR2 FRNRAP. CDR3 length equals 15 residues. The CDR3 nucleotides are TGTGCTAGTGCTTTGGGTGGGACAGGGTATGAAAAACTGTTTTTT. Its translation: CASALGGTGYEKLFF.

The genes are TRBV2 and TRBJ1-5, with 9 positions matching TRBD1. The CDR3 sequence is 16 residues long. With V trimmed by 4 bases and J by 4 bases, 8 bases remained unmatched. CDR1 is SNHLY and CDR2 is FYNNEI in the germline V gene. CDR3 bases: TGTGCCAGCAGTGCCAGGACAGGGGATGGAAATCAGCCCCAGCATTTT. Its translation: CASSARTGDGNQPQHF.

This clone was counted a single time. This rearrangement joins TRBV12-5 to TRBJ2-7; D unresolved. CDR1 is LGHNT, CDR2 FRNRAP, per germline. The CDR3 is made up of 12 amino acids. Trimming removed 2 bases at V and 8 bases at J, with 10 bases between. CDR3 sequence: CASGLNPSQQYF. CDR3 in DNA: TGTGCTAGTGGTTTGAACCCCTCGCAGCAGTACTTC.

The rearrangement joins TRBV11-2 to TRBJ2-5; TRBD2 matches at 9 bases. V was pared by 0 bases and J by 5 bases, with 19 bases of the junction left unmatched. The germline gives CDR1 SGHAT, CDR2 FQNNGV. The CDR3 sequence is 20 residues long. CDR3 loop: CASSLDRISGGLPLRETQYF. The CDR3 nucleotides read TGTGCCAGCAGCTTAGATCGTATTAGCGGGGGCCTTCCCTTGAGGGAGACCCAGTACTTC.

This clone has just one count. The rearrangement links TRBV9 to TRBJ2-3; tentative D call: TRBD1 (6 bases). Trimming removed 2 bases from V and 6 bases from J, with 10 bases in between. Germline V CDR1 and CDR2: SGDLS, YYNGEE. The CDR3 consists of 13 residues. In DNA, the CDR3 is TGTGCCAGCAGCGTTCAAAGGGGGGATACGCAGTATTTT. Translation gives CASSVQRGDTQYF.

This clone was counted a single time. The chain uses TRBV5-1 and TRBJ1-1, with D tentatively TRBD1 (6 bases). V was trimmed by 2 bases and J by 6 bases, leaving 17 bases between them. CDR1 is SGHRS, CDR2 YFSETQ, per germline. The CDR3 runs 15 residues. The CDR3 DNA sequence: TGCGCCAGCAGCTTAGATACAGGGAAGCAGGCTGAAGCTTTCTTT. Translation gives CASSLDTGKQAEAFF.

This clone has just one count. This chain uses TRBV6-6 with TRBJ1-5, with D possibly TRBD1 on 5 matching bases. CDR1 is MNHNY and CDR2 is SVGAGI in the germline V gene (reference sequence). The CDR3 runs 15 residues. Trimming removed 2 bases from V and 2 bases from J, with 10 bases in between. CDR3 in DNA: TGTGCCAGCAGTTACCCGGGGGGGGGCAATCAGCCCCAGCATTTT. Translating it yields CASSYPGGGNQPQHF.

This clone was seen a few times. This sequence joins TRBV18 and TRBJ1-2, with TRBD1 matching over 12 bases. J lost 8 bases, V lost 5 bases, and 9 bases had no gene match. The germline V gene encodes CDR1 KGHSH and CDR2 LQKENI. The CDR3 extends over 15 amino acids. CDR3 nucleotides: TGTGCCAGCTCATCGGGACAGGGGGCAACGGAAGGCTACACCTTC. This codes for CASSSGQGATEGYTF.

The V and J genes are TRBV4-1 and TRBJ2-5; D is unclear. CDR3 length: 15 residues. Deletions cut 1 base from V and 2 bases from J, with 11 bases between. The V gene's germline CDR1 is MGHRA and CDR2 YSYEKL. CDR3 residues: CASSQAETPQETQYF. The CDR3 nucleotides read TGCGCCAGCAGCCAAGCCGAGACACCACAAGAGACCCAGTACTTC.

The chain uses TRBV27 and TRBJ2-3, with no clear D. V dropped 4 bases and J dropped 5 bases, with 19 bases sitting between them. Germline CDR1 MNHEY, CDR2 SMNVEV (reference sequence). CDR3 length equals 16 residues. CDR3 in DNA: TGTGCCAGCAGTTATGAGTTAGCTACCGTATTAGATACGCAGTATTTT. This encodes CASSYELATVLDTQYF.

The V call is TRBV15, the J call TRBJ2-5; 7 positions match TRBD2. This CDR3 spans 14 amino acids. With 3 bases clipped from V and 4 bases from J, the junction kept 5 bases outside the gene matches. Germline CDR1 reads LNHNV; CDR2 reads YYDKDF (reference sequence). The CDR3 nucleotides are TGTGCCACCAGCAGGGGAGGGAGAGGAGAGACCCAGTACTTC. Translated, it gives CATSRGGRGETQYF. Full variable domain (outside the CDR3, taken from reference TRBV15 and TRBJ2-5): DAMVIQNPRYQVTQFGKPVTLSCSQTLNHNVMYWYQQKSSQAPKLLFHYYDKDFNNEADTPDNFQSRRPNTSFCFLDIRSPGLGDTAMYLCATSRGGRGETQYFGPGTRLLVL.

V gene TRBV7-9 combines with J gene TRBJ1-2, with D perhaps matching TRBD1 (6 bases). V gave up 1 base and J gave up 8 bases, with 11 bases separating them. Germline loops: CDR1 SEHNR, CDR2 FQNEAQ (reference sequence). The CDR3 contains 13 residues. CDR3 sequence reads: CASSLVVTGGYTF. As DNA, the CDR3 is TGTGCCAGCAGCTTAGTTGTGACAGGAGGCTACACCTTC.

The V and J genes are TRBV5-6 and TRBJ1-4; D uncertain. Trimming pared 2 bases from V and 3 bases from J, leaving 8 bases between. The germline CDR1 and CDR2 sequences are SGHDT and YYEEEE. This CDR3 region has 14 residues. The CDR3 spells CASSFGSSNEKLFF. The CDR3 coding sequence is TGTGCCAGCAGCTTCGGGAGCTCTAATGAAAAACTGTTTTTT.

J is TRBJ2-1 and V is TRBV13; 11 bases map to TRBD1. This CDR3 region has 16 residues. V was clipped by 5 bases and J by 2 bases; unmatched bases: 5. In germline, CDR1 is PRHDT, CDR2 FYEKMQ (reference sequence). The CDR3 DNA reads TGTGCCAGCAGCACGCCGGGACAGGGGGCCTACAATGAGCAGTTCTTC. Translated: CASSTPGQGAYNEQFF.

The chain is built from TRBV6-1 and TRBJ1-4; no reliable D call. Trimming shortened V by 10 bases and J by 0 bases, and 12 bases separated the two germline ends. Germline CDR1 MNHNS, CDR2 SASEGT. The CDR3 length is 14 residues. The CDR3: CATIDSATNEKLFF. The CDR3 coding sequence is TGTGCCACGATTGACTCCGCAACTAATGAAAAACTGTTTTTT.

There are a few counts of this clone. The V call is TRBV6-1, the J call TRBJ1-6; possibly TRBD1 for D (5 bases). With 6 bases removed from V and 9 bases from J, the gap between germline ends came to 12 bases. Per the germline V gene, CDR1 is MNHNS and CDR2 is SASEGT. This CDR3 has 13 amino acids. The CDR3 here is CASRQDYGSPLHF. CDR3 in DNA: TGTGCCAGCAGACAGGATTATGGTTCACCCCTCCACTTT.

The V gene is TRBV6-5, the J gene TRBJ2-3; 13 bases are shared with TRBD2. The V segment lost 6 bases and the J segment 7 bases; nucleotides outside the gene matches: 7. The CDR3 consists of 15 residues. From germline, CDR1 is MNHEY and CDR2 SVGAGI. CDR3 residues: CASRHTSGGANTQYF. The CDR3 coding sequence is TGTGCCAGCAGACATACTAGCGGGGGGGCGAATACGCAGTATTTT.